Shown below are 3 T cell receptor beta chains from a single sample sequenced in a study of radiation and T cells in renal cell carcinoma. Described time point: blood 2 weeks post-SBRT. Treatment denoted: 15 Gy SBRT to primary tumor, nephrectomy 4 weeks later. Sequenced by immunoSEQ multiplex PCR; TCRdb stores in-frame clones only, minus some. The sample lists some 120,000 clones, 80% to 90% occurring once. The sample here was blood, taken from a patient whose treatment included radiotherapy and nephrectomy. These receptors all come from a woman in her fifties or sixties with renal cell carcinoma.

The CDR3 bases are TGTGCCAGCAGTTCCCCGGGACAAAGAAACTATGGCTACACCTTC. This translates into CASSSPGQRNYGYTF. This chain joins TRBV5-4 and TRBJ1-2; D possibly corresponds to TRBD1 (6 bases). Germline CDR1 SGHNT, CDR2 YYREEE (reference sequence). The CDR3 extends over 15 amino acids. Trimming cost V 5 bases and J 2 bases, with 16 bases left between them.

In its sample, this clone was seen once. This chain joins TRBV5-5 and TRBJ1-4, with a tentative D call TRBD1 (6 bases). The CDR3 spans 14 residues. Trimming pared 2 bases from V and 5 bases from J, leaving 10 bases between. Per germline, CDR1 SGHKS and CDR2 YYEKEE (reference sequence). DNA of the CDR3: TGTGCCAGCAGCTTAGGGGACACCAATGAAAAACTGTTTTTT. Its translation is CASSLGDTNEKLFF.

The chain employs TRBV6-5 and TRBJ2-3; 7 nucleotides agree with TRBD1. Trimming cost V 8 bases and J 1 base; bases outside gene matches: 6. Looked up from germline, CDR1 is MNHEY and CDR2 is SVGAGI. This CDR3 comprises 14 residues. The CDR3 DNA reads as TGTGCCAGCGGAGACAGGGCTCGCACAGATACGCAGTATTTT. Protein product: CASGDRARTDTQYF.